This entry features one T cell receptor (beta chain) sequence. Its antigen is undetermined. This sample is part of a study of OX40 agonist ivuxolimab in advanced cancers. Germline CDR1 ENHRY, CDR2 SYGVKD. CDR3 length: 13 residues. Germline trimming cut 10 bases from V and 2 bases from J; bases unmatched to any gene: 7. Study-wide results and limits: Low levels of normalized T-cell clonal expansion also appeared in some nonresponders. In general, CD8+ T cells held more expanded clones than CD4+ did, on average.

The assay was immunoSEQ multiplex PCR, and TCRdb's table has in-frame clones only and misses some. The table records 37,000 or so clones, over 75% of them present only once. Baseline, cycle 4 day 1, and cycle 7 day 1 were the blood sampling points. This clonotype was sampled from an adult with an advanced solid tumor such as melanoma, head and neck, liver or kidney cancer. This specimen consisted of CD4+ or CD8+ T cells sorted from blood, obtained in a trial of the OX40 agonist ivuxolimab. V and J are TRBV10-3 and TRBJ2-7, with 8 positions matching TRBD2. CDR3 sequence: CATNLAGTYEQYF. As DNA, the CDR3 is TGTGCCACAAACCTAGCGGGTACCTACGAGCAGTACTTC.